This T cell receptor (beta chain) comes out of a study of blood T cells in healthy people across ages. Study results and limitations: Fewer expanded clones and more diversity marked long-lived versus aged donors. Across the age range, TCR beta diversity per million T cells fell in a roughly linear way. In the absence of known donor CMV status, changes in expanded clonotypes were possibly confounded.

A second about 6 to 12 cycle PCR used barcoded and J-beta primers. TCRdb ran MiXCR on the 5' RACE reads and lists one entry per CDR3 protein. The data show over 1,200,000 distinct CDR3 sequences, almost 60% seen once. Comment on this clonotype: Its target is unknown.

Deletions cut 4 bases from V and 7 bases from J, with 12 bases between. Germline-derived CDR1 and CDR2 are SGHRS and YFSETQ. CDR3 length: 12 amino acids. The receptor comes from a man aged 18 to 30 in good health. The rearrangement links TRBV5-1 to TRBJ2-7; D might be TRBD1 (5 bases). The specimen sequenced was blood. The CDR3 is CASSPDTHEQYF. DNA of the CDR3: TGCGCCAGCAGCCCGGACACCCATGAGCAGTACTTC.